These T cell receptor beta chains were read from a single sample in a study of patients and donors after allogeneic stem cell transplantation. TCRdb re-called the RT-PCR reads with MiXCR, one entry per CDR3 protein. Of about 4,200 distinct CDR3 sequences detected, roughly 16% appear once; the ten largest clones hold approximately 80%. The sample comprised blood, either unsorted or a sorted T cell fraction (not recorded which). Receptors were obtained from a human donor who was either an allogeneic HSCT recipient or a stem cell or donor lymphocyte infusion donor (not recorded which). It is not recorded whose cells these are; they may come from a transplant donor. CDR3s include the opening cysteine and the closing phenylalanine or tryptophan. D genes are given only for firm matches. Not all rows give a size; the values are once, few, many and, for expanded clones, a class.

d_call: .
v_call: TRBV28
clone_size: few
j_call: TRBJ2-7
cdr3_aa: CASSGASIYEQYF
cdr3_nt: TGTGCCAGCAGTGGCGCTAGCATCTACGAGCAGTACTTC

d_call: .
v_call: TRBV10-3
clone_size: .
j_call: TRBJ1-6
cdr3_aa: CAITLKGETSYYRPLHF
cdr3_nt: TGTGCCATCACCCTCAAAGGGGAAACAAGCTATTATCGACCCCTCCACTTT

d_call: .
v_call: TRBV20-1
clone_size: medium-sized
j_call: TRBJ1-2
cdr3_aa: CSARRDGYTF
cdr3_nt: TGCAGTGCTAGAAGGGATGGCTACACCTTC

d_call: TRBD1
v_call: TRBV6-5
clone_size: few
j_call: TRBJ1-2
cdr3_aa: CASRRTGGGYTF
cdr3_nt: TGTGCCAGCAGAAGGACAGGGGGCGGCTACACCTTC

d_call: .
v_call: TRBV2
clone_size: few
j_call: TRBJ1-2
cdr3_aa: CASSEALTANYGYTF
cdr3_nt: TGTGCCAGCAGTGAAGCGCTTACAGCTAACTATGGCTACACCTTC

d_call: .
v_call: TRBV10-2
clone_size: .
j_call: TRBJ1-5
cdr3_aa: CASSGGTVHQPQHF
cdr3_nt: TGCGCCAGCAGTGGGGGCACAGTTCATCAGCCCCAGCATTTT

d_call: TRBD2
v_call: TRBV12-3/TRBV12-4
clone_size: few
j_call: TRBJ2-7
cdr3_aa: CASSPLGLAGVWSYEQYF
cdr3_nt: TGTGCCAGCAGCCCCCTGGGACTAGCGGGAGTTTGGTCATACGAGCAGTACTTC

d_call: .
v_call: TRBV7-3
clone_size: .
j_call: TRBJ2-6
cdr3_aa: CASSADLFSGANVLTF
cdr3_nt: TGTGCCAGCAGCGCTGACCTTTTCTCTGGGGCCAACGTCCTGACTTTC

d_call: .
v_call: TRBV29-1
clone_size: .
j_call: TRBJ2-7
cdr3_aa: CSVQLPGPGVYEQYF
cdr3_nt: TGCAGCGTCCAATTACCGGGGCCGGGGGTATACGAGCAGTACTTC

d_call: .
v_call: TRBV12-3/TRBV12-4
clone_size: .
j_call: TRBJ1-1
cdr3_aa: CASSSPGPNTEAFF
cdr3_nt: TGTGCCAGCAGTTCGCCAGGACCGAACACTGAAGCTTTCTTT

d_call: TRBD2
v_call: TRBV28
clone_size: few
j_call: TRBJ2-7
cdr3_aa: CASSFLAGHWEQYF
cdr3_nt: TGTGCCAGCAGTTTCCTAGCGGGGCACTGGGAGCAGTACTTC

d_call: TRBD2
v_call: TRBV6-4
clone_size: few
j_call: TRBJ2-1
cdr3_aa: CASSDRGGGSYNEQFF
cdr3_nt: TGTGCCAGCAGTGACCGCGGGGGGGGCTCCTACAATGAGCAGTTCTTC

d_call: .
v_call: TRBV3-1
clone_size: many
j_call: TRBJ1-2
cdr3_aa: CASSQDSADYGYTF
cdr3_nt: TGTGCCAGCAGCCAAGATAGTGCAGACTATGGCTACACCTTC

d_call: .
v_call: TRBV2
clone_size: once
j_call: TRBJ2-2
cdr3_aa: CASRPDFGELFF
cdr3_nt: TGTGCCAGCAGACCAGATTTTGGGGAGCTGTTTTTT

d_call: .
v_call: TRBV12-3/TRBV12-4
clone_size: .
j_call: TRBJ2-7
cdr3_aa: CASRLGPRAYEQYF
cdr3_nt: TGTGCCAGCAGACTGGGACCACGGGCCTACGAGCAGTACTTC

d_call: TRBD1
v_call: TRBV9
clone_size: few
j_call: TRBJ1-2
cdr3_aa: CASSAQGGRNYGYTF
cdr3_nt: TGTGCCAGCAGCGCCCAAGGGGGCAGGAACTATGGCTACACCTTC

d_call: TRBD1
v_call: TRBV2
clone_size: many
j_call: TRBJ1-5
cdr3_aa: CASNFRDRGFNQPQHF
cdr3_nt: TGTGCCAGCAATTTCCGGGACAGGGGGTTCAATCAGCCCCAGCATTTT

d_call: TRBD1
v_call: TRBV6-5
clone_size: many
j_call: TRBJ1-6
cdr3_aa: CASSFRGRAPLHF
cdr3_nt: TGTGCCAGCAGTTTCAGGGGGCGCGCACCCCTCCACTTT

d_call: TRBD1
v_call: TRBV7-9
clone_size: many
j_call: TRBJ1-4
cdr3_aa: CASSLGGQGGSGNEKLFF
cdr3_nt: TGTGCCAGCAGCTTAGGGGGACAGGGAGGATCAGGGAATGAAAAACTGTTTTTT

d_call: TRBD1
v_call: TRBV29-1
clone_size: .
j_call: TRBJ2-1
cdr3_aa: CTGTACNEQFF
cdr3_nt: TGTACCGGGACAGCTTGCAATGAGCAGTTCTTC

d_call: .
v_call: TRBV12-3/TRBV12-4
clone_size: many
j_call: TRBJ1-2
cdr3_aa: CASSLSQGHGYTF
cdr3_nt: TGTGCCAGCAGTTTATCGCAGGGTCATGGCTACACCTTC

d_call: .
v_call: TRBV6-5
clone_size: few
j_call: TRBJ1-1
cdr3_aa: CASSYSPGQGTEAFF
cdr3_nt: TGTGCCAGCAGTTACTCTCCAGGTCAGGGGACTGAAGCTTTCTTT

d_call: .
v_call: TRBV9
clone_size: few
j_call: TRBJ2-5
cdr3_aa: CASSSRLRPGETQYF
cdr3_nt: TGTGCCAGCAGCTCCCGTTTAAGACCCGGGGAGACCCAGTACTTC

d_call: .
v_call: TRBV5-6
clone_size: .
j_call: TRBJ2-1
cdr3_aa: CASRRRAQGWYNEQFF
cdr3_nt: TGTGCCAGCAGACGCCGGGCTCAGGGGTGGTACAATGAGCAGTTCTTC

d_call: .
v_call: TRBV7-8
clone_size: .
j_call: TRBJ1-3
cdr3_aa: CASSLAASTIYF
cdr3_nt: TGTGCCAGCAGCTTAGCAGCGAGCACCATATATTTT

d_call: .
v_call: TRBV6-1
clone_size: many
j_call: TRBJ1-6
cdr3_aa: CASSDRTGVNSPLHF
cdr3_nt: TGTGCCAGCAGTGATAGGACGGGGGTTAATTCACCCCTCCACTTT

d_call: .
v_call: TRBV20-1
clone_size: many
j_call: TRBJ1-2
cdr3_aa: CSAGRSYGYTF
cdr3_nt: TGCAGTGCCGGCAGGTCCTATGGCTACACCTTC

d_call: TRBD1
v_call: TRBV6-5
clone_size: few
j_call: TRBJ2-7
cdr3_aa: CASSKDRGIYEQYF
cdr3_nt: TGTGCCAGCAGTAAGGACAGGGGTATCTACGAGCAGTACTTC

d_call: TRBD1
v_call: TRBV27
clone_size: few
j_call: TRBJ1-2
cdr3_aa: CASSLGTDYGYTF
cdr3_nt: TGTGCCAGCAGTTTAGGGACAGACTATGGCTACACCTTC

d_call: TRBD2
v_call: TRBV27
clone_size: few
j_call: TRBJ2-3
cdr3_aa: CASANIAGVGSDTQYF
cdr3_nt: TGTGCCAGCGCGAATATAGCGGGAGTCGGGTCAGATACGCAGTATTTT

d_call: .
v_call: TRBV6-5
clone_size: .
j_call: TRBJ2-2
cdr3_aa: CASSYSYGTGELFF
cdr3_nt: TGTGCCAGCAGTTACTCGTACGGCACCGGGGAGCTGTTTTTT

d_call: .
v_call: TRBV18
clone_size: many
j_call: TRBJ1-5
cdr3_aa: CASSPQQVSGQPQHF
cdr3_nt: TGTGCCAGCTCACCACAACAGGTTTCCGGTCAGCCCCAGCATTTT

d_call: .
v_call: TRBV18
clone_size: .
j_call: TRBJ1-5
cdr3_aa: CASSPHRPYSNQPQHF
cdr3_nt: TGTGCCAGCTCACCACACAGACCTTATAGCAATCAGCCCCAGCATTTT